This T cell receptor (beta chain) is from a study of immune evolution from preneoplasia to lung adenocarcinoma. Concerning this clone itself: Its antigen is as yet unknown.

Between about 2014 and 2018, patients underwent resection in Japan or China. Study results and caveats: Highest clonality occurred in KRAS-mutant, not EGFR-mutant or double wild-type, nodules. Later-stage lesions seemingly showed higher T cell density and diversity than normal lung. Top clone frequencies peaked in normal lung, apparently declining through invasive adenocarcinoma.

The germline V gene has CDR1 SGHTA and CDR2 FQGNSA. Trimming took off 5 bases at V and 5 bases at J, with 15 bases between the two ends. The CDR3 is 14 amino acids. Clones were sequenced by immunoSEQ multiplex PCR, and TCRdb holds only the in-frame ones, with some missing. Among tens of thousands of clones listed, about 73% were seen once. The TCR was taken from a person aged 55 to 69 with lung adenocarcinoma. What was sequenced was FFPE invasive lung adenocarcinoma tissue. The chain is built from TRBV7-2 and TRBJ2-5; D uncertain. CDR3 loop: CASSPWSSRETQYF. The DNA of the CDR3 is TGTGCCAGCAGCCCCTGGAGTAGCCGGGAGACCCAGTACTTC.